What follows are 18 T cell receptor beta chains derived from one specimen sequenced in a study of cytomegalovirus exposure and HLA in healthy donors listed by TCRdb under 2017. The method behind the library was the immunoSEQ multiplex PCR assay. A mixture of 60 forward primers for TCR Vbeta segments and 13 reverse primers for TCR Jbeta segments was used in the multiplex PCR. The immuneACCESS repertoire file appears here via TCRdb, limited to in-frame rearrangements. These files lack a portion of the clones; in checked studies, under half of the deficit traces to unresolved V genes, and the cause of the others is not known. The sample table records some 90,000 clones; around 79% of these occur just once. The ten most abundant clones make up about 14% of the sample. The sequencing input was PBMCs. All receptors come from a woman aged 70-85 years in good health and CMV-seropositive.

This chain links TRBV18 with TRBJ1-6; D ambiguous. The germline V and J ends were trimmed by 1 base and 5 bases, with 9 bases remaining between them. CDR1 is KGHSH and CDR2 is LQKENI in the germline V gene. This CDR3 is 15 amino acids long. CDR3 loop: CASSPLEGHNSPLHF. The CDR3 DNA follows: TGTGCCAGCTCACCACTCGAGGGTCATAATTCACCCCTCCACTTT.

This clone was observed a few times. The rearrangement joins TRBV5-4 to TRBJ2-7; 9 nucleotides align to TRBD1. CDR3 length: 15 amino acids. V shed 4 bases and J 1 base; nucleotides not matched to a gene: 6. From germline, CDR1 is SGHNT and CDR2 YYREEE (reference sequence). The CDR3 here is CASSQGGTGSYEQYF. CDR3 coding DNA: TGTGCCAGCAGCCAAGGTGGGACAGGGTCCTACGAGCAGTACTTC.

This clone was counted between two and nine times. V and J are TRBV4-2 and TRBJ2-4; 7 nucleotides match TRBD1. The junction had 6 bases not matched to a gene; V was cut back by 2 bases and J by 5 bases. The length of the CDR3 is 15 residues. Germline-derived CDR1 and CDR2 are LGHNA and YNFKEQ. This CDR3 reads CASSQPDRDQNIQYF. Here the CDR3 DNA reads TGTGCCAGCAGCCAACCCGACAGGGACCAAAACATTCAGTACTTC.

The J gene is TRBJ2-3, the V gene TRBV20-1, with D hard to call. The CDR3 extends over 11 amino acids. Trimming pared 6 bases from V and 3 bases from J, leaving 7 bases between. Per germline, CDR1 DFQATT and CDR2 SNEGSKA (reference sequence). The CDR3 region is CSADTTDTQYF. The CDR3 nucleotides read TGCAGTGCCGACACGACAGATACGCAGTATTTT.

The DNA for the CDR3 is TGTGCTAGTGGTTTGTGGGGGCAGCGGGAGACCCAGTACTTC. Amino acids: CASGLWGQRETQYF. The chain carries TRBV12-5 and TRBJ2-5; D is possibly TRBD1 (6 bases). CDR3 size: 14 residues. Per germline, CDR1 LGHNT and CDR2 FRNRAP. The V gene lost 2 bases and the J gene lost 5 bases, with 12 bases spanning the gap.

This chain links TRBV27 with TRBJ2-1; 7 bases are a match to TRBD2. The V gene end was trimmed by 1 base and the J gene end by 0 bases; junction bases not matched to a gene: 6. Germline assignment: CDR1 MNHEY and CDR2 SMNVEV (reference sequence). The CDR3 contains 17 residues. The CDR3 reads CASSLLPLATSYNEQFF. CDR3 nucleotide sequence: TGTGCCAGCAGTTTATTACCACTAGCGACCTCCTACAATGAGCAGTTCTTC.

This chain connects TRBV28 to TRBJ2-2, with 9 bases fitting TRBD2. The J segment lost 8 bases and the V segment lost 3 bases, leaving 4 bases of the junction unmatched. This CDR3 region has 14 residues. In germline, CDR1 is MDHEN, CDR2 SYDVKM. This chain's CDR3 is CASSLVAGAGELFF. The CDR3 bases are TGTGCCAGCAGTTTGGTAGCGGGAGCTGGGGAGCTGTTTTTT.

V is TRBV25-1 and J is TRBJ2-7, with TRBD1 identical over 10 bases. The germline V gene encodes CDR1 MGHDK and CDR2 SYGVNS. CDR3 length equals 16 residues. V gave up 7 bases and J gave up 6 bases; unmatched junction bases: 15. The CDR3 bases are TGTGCCAGCATAGTGTTGACGGGACAGGGGATTTTCGAGCAGTACTTC. The encoded protein is CASIVLTGQGIFEQYF.

The chain has TRBV7-2 and TRBJ1-6; 7 bases line up with TRBD1. Germline CDR1 reads SGHTA; CDR2 reads FQGNSA. The CDR3 loop spans 14 amino acids. Trimming cost V 1 base and J 10 bases; bases outside gene matches: 4. The CDR3 region is CASSLGLQGSPLHF. CDR3 sequence (DNA): TGTGCCAGCAGCTTAGGATTACAGGGGTCACCCCTCCACTTT.

This clone turned up a few times. The chain recombines TRBV6-1 with TRBJ1-2; 8 bases are shared with TRBD1. Germline CDR1 reads MNHNS; CDR2 reads SASEGT. This CDR3 has 15 amino acids. Trimming took 4 bases from V and 2 from J; bases not matched to a gene: 6. CDR3 bases: TGTGCCAGCAGTGTCCCGACAGGGGAAAACTATGGCTACACCTTC. It specifies CASSVPTGENYGYTF.

The chain is built from TRBV2 and TRBJ1-3; no reliable D call. The CDR3 length is 14 residues. V lost 5 bases and J lost 4, with 12 bases in between. CDR1 is SNHLY and CDR2 is FYNNEI in the germline V gene. The CDR3 nucleotides are TGTGCCAGCAGTTCCGGGGTAGCAGGAAACACCATATATTTT. Translation gives CASSSGVAGNTIYF.

V and J are TRBV7-9 and TRBJ1-1; no clear D. The CDR3 runs to 14 residues. Germline V lookup: CDR1 SEHNR, CDR2 FQNEAQ (reference sequence). V was shortened by 5 bases and J by 1 base, with 11 bases between the two germline ends. CDR3 nucleotide sequence: TGTGCCAGCAGCCCTTCCGCGTCGAACACTGAAGCTTTCTTT. Its translation: CASSPSASNTEAFF.

This chain links TRBV29-1 with TRBJ2-7; the D is unclear. V lost 4 bases to trimming and J lost 3 bases, with 10 bases between them. Per the germline V gene, CDR1 is SQVTM and CDR2 is ANQGSEA. This CDR3 region has 12 residues. The CDR3 protein is CSVGHGNYEQYF. The CDR3, as DNA: TGCAGCGTTGGACACGGTAACTACGAGCAGTACTTC.

The chain carries TRBV18 and TRBJ2-7; 8 nucleotides align to TRBD1. This CDR3 region has 13 residues. Per germline, CDR1 KGHSH and CDR2 LQKENI. V shed 6 bases, J shed 1 base, and the junction held 2 bases outside the gene matches. The CDR3 bases are TGTGCCAGCTCGGACAGGGAGTCCTACGAGCAGTACTTC. Protein product: CASSDRESYEQYF. The variable domain in full, completed from reference TRBV18 and TRBJ2-7, reads NAGVMQNPRHLVRRRGQEARLRCSPMKGHSHVYWYRQLPEEGLKFMVYLQKENIIDESGMPKERFSAEFPKEGPSILRIQQVVRGDSAAYFCASSDRESYEQYFGPGTRLTVT.

The chain employs TRBV5-1 and TRBJ2-1, with TRBD2 matching 13 bases. Germline CDR1 SGHRS, CDR2 YFSETQ. V was pared by 4 bases and J by 8 bases, with 6 bases of the junction left unmatched. The CDR3 loop spans 15 amino acids. DNA for the CDR3: TGCGCCAGCAGCGGGACTAGCGGGGTCTTGGATGAGCAGTTCTTC. Its translation: CASSGTSGVLDEQFF.

Comments on this clone: The junction shows a germline mismatch at one end, possibly a read error. The chain has TRBV10-3 and TRBJ2-5, with TRBD2 matching 7 bases. Germline CDR1 reads ENHRY; CDR2 reads SYGVKD. CDR3 size: 14 residues. The CDR3 DNA reads TGTGCCCTCAGCCTAGCGGCGAACCAAGAGACCCAGTACTTC. Protein: CALSLAANQETQYF.

This chain connects TRBV6-5 to TRBJ1-4, with D possibly TRBD1 on 5 matching bases. The CDR3 runs 14 residues. Trimming left V 2 bases short and J 6 bases short, with 10 bases between. Germline-derived CDR1 and CDR2 are MNHEY and SVGAGI. CDR3 in amino acids: CASSYRDSHEKLFF. The CDR3 DNA reads as TGTGCCAGCAGTTACCGGGACTCACATGAAAAACTGTTTTTT.

The chain links TRBV6-1 to TRBJ1-2; a weak D match, TRBD1 (6 bases). V lost 2 bases and J 10 bases, leaving 11 bases between the germline ends. The CDR3 runs 12 residues. Germline CDR1 is MNHNS and CDR2 is SASEGT. CDR3 nucleotide sequence: TGTGCCAGCAGTGAAAGGGGGGGGCCCTACACCTTC. It encodes CASSERGGPYTF.